Presented here are 9 T cell receptor beta chains from one specimen sequenced in a study of CD8 T cells in Susac syndrome. An amount of RNA that ranged from roughly 0.45 to 1 ug was reverse transcribed with random hexamers. In TCRdb, the immunoSEQ multiplex PCR reads were re-called with MiXCR into one record per CDR3 protein. The sample has around 170,000 distinct CDR3 sequences, approximately 94% seen once; the top ten hold 0.098%. Input material: CD4+ T cells from PBMCs. Source of these receptors: a human donor with Susac syndrome.

The chain recombines TRBV20-1 with TRBJ2-2, with 8 bases that match TRBD2. After removal of 5 bases from V and 4 bases from J, the junction contained 9 bases not matched to a gene. CDR3 size: 15 residues. Germline V gene lookup returns CDR1 DFQATT and CDR2 SNEGSKA (reference sequence). CDR3 loop: CSAPRGGPGTGELFF. The DNA for the CDR3 is TGCAGTGCTCCCCGGGGGGGCCCAGGCACCGGGGAGCTGTTTTTT.

This chain joins TRBV9 and TRBJ2-1, with no clear D. V was trimmed by 0 bases and J by 6 bases, leaving 4 bases between them. The CDR3 runs 12 residues. Germline CDR1 reads SGDLS; CDR2 reads YYNGEE. CDR3 sequence (DNA): TGTGCCAGCAGCGTAGTGCTCAATGAGCAGTTCTTC. Translated, it gives CASSVVLNEQFF.

The count of this clonotype is one. The V gene is TRBV12-3 or TRBV12-4, the J gene TRBJ2-1; D unresolved. The CDR3 is made up of 16 amino acids. The germline V and J ends were trimmed by 3 bases and 0 bases, with 12 bases remaining between them. The DNA of the CDR3 is TGTGCCAGCAGTTTTGGTTGGGTCGCCTCCTACAATGAGCAGTTCTTC. Protein: CASSFGWVASYNEQFF.

The V gene is TRBV7-2, the J gene TRBJ2-3, with D perhaps TRBD2 (5 bases). This CDR3 spans 15 amino acids. Trimming removed 5 bases at V and 2 bases at J, with 14 bases between. Germline loops: CDR1 SGHTA, CDR2 FQGNSA. The CDR3 DNA is TGTGCCAGCAGCCAAGTAAGCGGAAACACAGATACGCAGTATTTT. Its protein is CASSQVSGNTDTQYF.

Details on this clonotype: Relative to the germline gene, one junction end is altered; a read error may explain this. The rearrangement links TRBV6-5 to TRBJ2-5; perhaps TRBD2 as D (5 bases). Germline CDR1 is MNHEY and CDR2 is SVGAGI. This CDR3 comprises 18 residues. Here the CDR3 DNA reads TGTGCCAGCAGTTACTCCGTCTCTCTAGTAGCGACCCTAGAGTCCCAGTACTTC. Translation gives CASSYSVSLVATLESQYF.

The J gene is TRBJ2-3, the V gene TRBV20-1; D is possibly TRBD2 (6 bases). The germline gives CDR1 DFQATT, CDR2 SNEGSKA (reference sequence). The CDR3 has 13 amino acids. V shed 1 base and J shed 12 bases, with 17 bases lying between them. For the CDR3, the DNA is TGCAGTGCTAGAGCCCTGGTAGCGGTAGCTCAGTATTTT. Residues: CSARALVAVAQYF.

V and J are TRBV4-2 and TRBJ1-5; D perhaps matches TRBD1 (5 bases). V was trimmed by 0 bases and J by 3 bases, leaving 18 bases between them. Per the germline V gene, CDR1 is LGHNA and CDR2 is YNFKEQ. The CDR3 is made up of 18 amino acids. The CDR3 bases are TGTGCCAGCAGCCAAGAAGTCCGCGGGCAGGGACTCAATCAGCCCCAGCATTTT. Translated: CASSQEVRGQGLNQPQHF.

The chain carries TRBV13 and TRBJ1-6; weak D call: TRBD1 (6 bases). In germline, CDR1 is PRHDT, CDR2 FYEKMQ (reference sequence). CDR3 size: 15 residues. Trimming removed 5 bases from V and 8 bases from J, with 16 bases in between. The chain's CDR3 is CASSHPTGTDSPLHF. The CDR3 coding sequence is TGTGCCAGCAGCCATCCGACAGGAACGGATTCACCCCTCCACTTT. Based on the CDR3 plus reference TRBV13 and TRBJ1-6, the full variable domain is AAGVIQSPRHLIKEKRETATLKCYPIPRHDTVYWYQQGPGQDPQFLISFYEKMQSDKGSIPDRFSAQQFSDYHSELNMSSLELGDSALYFCASSHPTGTDSPLHFGNGTRLTVT.

The rearrangement joins TRBV11-2 to TRBJ2-1; 9 nucleotides line up with TRBD1. The CDR3 has 13 amino acids. V shed 8 bases and J 6 bases; nucleotides not matched to a gene: 5. Germline CDR1 SGHAT, CDR2 FQNNGV. The CDR3: CASRGQGLNEQFF. CDR3 bases: TGTGCCAGCCGAGGACAGGGGCTCAATGAGCAGTTCTTC. The full variable domain, rest sourced from reference TRBV11-2 and TRBJ2-1, is EAGVAQSPRYKIIEKRQSVAFWCNPISGHATLYWYQQILGQGPKLLIQFQNNGVVDDSQLPKDRFSAERLKGVDSTLKIQPAKLEDSAVYLCASRGQGLNEQFFGPGTRLTVL.